Shown below are 3 T cell receptor beta chains from a single sample sequenced in a study of OX40 agonist ivuxolimab in advanced cancers. Sequencing used immunoSEQ multiplex PCR; TCRdb keeps in-frame clones, though not all of them. Of approximately 99,000 clones in the sample, 90% to 97% are singletons; the top ten hold just over 2%. The input for sequencing was CD4+ or CD8+ T cells sorted from blood, taken in a trial of the OX40 agonist ivuxolimab. The receptors here all came from an adult with an advanced solid tumor such as melanoma, head and neck, liver or kidney cancer.

V is TRBV15 and J is TRBJ2-3, with 8 positions matching TRBD1. Trimming removed 6 bases from V and 4 bases from J; junction bases left unmatched: 9. This CDR3 is 15 amino acids long. Germline V gene sequence: CDR1 LNHNV, CDR2 YYDKDF (reference sequence). The CDR3 DNA is TGTGCCACCAGGTACGAAGGACAGGGAGCAGATACGCAGTATTTT. The encoded protein is CATRYEGQGADTQYF.

The V gene is TRBV28, the J gene TRBJ1-1; D not resolved. Germline CDR1 MDHEN, CDR2 SYDVKM. The CDR3 runs 12 residues. Trimming left V 3 bases short and J 5 bases short, with 7 bases between. The CDR3 loop reads CASSLGKTEAFF. Written as DNA, the CDR3 is TGTGCCAGCAGTTTGGGGAAGACTGAAGCTTTCTTT.

V and J are TRBV7-9 and TRBJ1-5; possibly TRBD1 for D (5 bases). Germline V gene sequence: CDR1 SEHNR, CDR2 FQNEAQ (reference sequence). The CDR3 contains 16 residues. V gave up 5 bases and J gave up 0 bases, with 14 bases separating them. This CDR3 reads CASSHRDGDSNQPQHF. The CDR3 bases are TGTGCCAGCAGCCATAGGGACGGTGATAGCAATCAGCCCCAGCATTTT.